Listed below are T cell receptor beta chains from one sample, sequenced in a study of CD8+ T cells in alopecia areata. The method was immunoSEQ multiplex PCR; TCRdb's version includes in-frame clones alone and lacks a portion of them. The sample lists 150,000 to 200,000 clones, under 80% occurring once. The source material was CD4+ T cells sorted from blood, sampled around week 47, from a patient treated with tofacitinib. Receptors were obtained from a human donor with alopecia areata. CDR3s include the opening cysteine and the closing phenylalanine or tryptophan. Each record gives: J gene, D gene, clone size, V gene, CDR3 protein. The D gene is left open where the match is weak. Clone size is shown for a subset of rows, as once, few, many or a class of expanded clone.

>TRBJ2-7|NA|NA|TRBV29-1
CSVQATYEQYF
>TRBJ2-1|NA|few|TRBV6-1
CASRGLGQSNEQFF
>TRBJ2-7|NA|NA|TRBV15
CATSPRGDSSYEQYF
>TRBJ2-7|NA|NA|TRBV29-1
CSVEKRNEQYF
>TRBJ2-3|TRBD2|NA|TRBV13
CASSLQRGGLITQYF
>TRBJ1-5|NA|NA|TRBV10-3
CAISETGTHNQPQHF
>TRBJ2-1|NA|NA|TRBV4-3
CASSEGLSKGQFF
>TRBJ2-4|TRBD1|NA|TRBV30
CAWSRDSNQVQYF
>TRBJ2-3|NA|once|TRBV7-2
CASSHPGHARLYTQYF
>TRBJ2-7|NA|NA|TRBV30
CAWSVDRPYEQYF
>TRBJ2-7|NA|NA|TRBV5-4
CASSLVAGEQYF
>TRBJ2-3|NA|NA|TRBV6-6
CATRDVAGTQYF
>TRBJ1-2|NA|few|TRBV14
CASSQVHNYGYTF
>TRBJ2-3|TRBD2|NA|TRBV4-1
CASSRTLAGVARTQYF
>TRBJ1-4|NA|NA|TRBV29-1
CSVAQRFGEKLFF
>TRBJ2-3|NA|NA|TRBV10-2
CASSGSIRGRVDTQYF
>TRBJ1-1|NA|NA|TRBV29-1
CSVEKMNTEAFF
>TRBJ1-1|NA|few|TRBV29-1
CSARTDFTEAFF
>TRBJ1-2|TRBD1|many|TRBV19
CASRYDRAYGYTF
>TRBJ1-6|NA|NA|TRBV4-3
CASSQEGRNSPLHF
>TRBJ2-1|NA|NA|TRBV7-2
CASSPLPSSYNEQFF
>TRBJ2-1|TRBD2|NA|TRBV15
CATSKTRLAGGQSYNEQFF
>TRBJ1-3|NA|NA|TRBV30
CAWNRIGSSGNTIYF
>TRBJ2-2|NA|once|TRBV4-3
CASSQDFTGSTGELFF
>TRBJ1-6|NA|NA|TRBV2
CASRGDSPLHF
>TRBJ1-4|NA|many|TRBV4-3
CASSQVGNEKLFF
>TRBJ1-2|NA|NA|TRBV6-5
CASIDLNYGYTF